The next 17 T cell receptor beta chains were all read from a single sample in a study of shared clonotypes between healthy human individuals. Sequencing used immunoSEQ multiplex PCR; TCRdb keeps in-frame clones, though not all of them. The table has about 2.4 million clones, over 85% seen once. The sample was naive CD4+ T cells from PBMCs. The subset here: CD45RA+ positively selected. The receptors derive from a man aged 18 to 30 in good health. Some clones in this sample may be carry-over from other donors' samples.

The genes are TRBV14 and TRBJ2-4; D may be TRBD2 (6 bases). Germline CDR1 SGHDN, CDR2 FVKESK. The CDR3 is made up of 19 amino acids. V was shortened by 0 bases and J by 1 base, with 19 bases between the two germline ends. The CDR3 bases are TGTGCCAGCAGCCAAGACCGGACGTCGGCAGGAGGGGCCAAAAACATTCAGTACTTC. This sequence encodes CASSQDRTSAGGAKNIQYF. Full variable domain (outside the CDR3, taken from reference TRBV14 and TRBJ2-4): EAGVTQFPSHSVIEKGQTVTLRCDPISGHDNLYWYRRVMGKEIKFLLHFVKESKQDESGMPNNRFLAERTGGTYSTLKVQPAELEDSGVYFCASSQDRTSAGGAKNIQYFGAGTRLSVL.

The rearrangement joins TRBV7-2 to TRBJ2-5; perhaps TRBD1 as D (6 bases). The V and J ends lost 1 base and 1 base respectively, with 7 bases between them. The germline V gene encodes CDR1 SGHTA and CDR2 FQGNSA. This CDR3 is built from 14 residues. Here the CDR3 DNA reads TGTGCCAGCAGCTTAGACAGGGTCCAAGAGACCCAGTACTTC. It yields the protein CASSLDRVQETQYF.

The rearrangement uses TRBV18 and TRBJ1-2; possible D gene TRBD1, 5 bases. The germline CDR1 and CDR2 sequences are KGHSH and LQKENI. With 5 bases removed from V and 4 bases from J, the gap between germline ends came to 17 bases. CDR3 size: 15 residues. CDR3 nucleotide sequence: TGTGCCAGCTCAGTCACCGGGACTGAAGGCTATGGCTACACCTTC. Its translation is CASSVTGTEGYGYTF.

The chain has TRBV7-2 and TRBJ1-3; possible D gene TRBD1, 5 bases. In germline, CDR1 is SGHTA, CDR2 FQGNSA. This CDR3 contains 19 residues. V lost 5 bases and J lost 4, with 27 bases in between. The CDR3 reads CASSPSLGSLTGTGNTIYF. In nucleotides, the CDR3 is TGTGCCAGCAGCCCTTCCCTCGGTTCCCTAACAGGTACAGGAAACACCATATATTTT.

V usage is TRBV5-1 and J usage is TRBJ2-2, with D perhaps matching TRBD1 or TRBD2 (6 bases each). V was shortened by 1 base and J by 4 bases, with 11 bases between the two germline ends. CDR1 is SGHRS, CDR2 YFSETQ, per germline. The CDR3 loop spans 15 amino acids. The CDR3 DNA follows: TGCGCCAGCAGCTTGTGGGGGGCCGGCACCGGGGAGCTGTTTTTT. Its translation: CASSLWGAGTGELFF.

The genes are TRBV6-5 and TRBJ1-2, with unresolved D. The germline V gene encodes CDR1 MNHEY and CDR2 SVGAGI. V gave up 2 bases and J gave up 13 bases, with 26 bases separating them. This CDR3 contains 16 residues. The CDR3 loop is CASSYTQTLGPFVVTF. The DNA of the CDR3 is TGTGCCAGCAGTTACACCCAGACTTTAGGGCCGTTTGTTGTCACCTTC.

The V gene is TRBV19, the J gene TRBJ1-3; no firm D call. The CDR3 has 14 residues. CDR1 and CDR2 from the germline V gene are LNHDA and SQIVND (reference sequence). The V and J ends lost 2 bases and 0 bases respectively, with 5 bases between them. In nucleotides, the CDR3 is TGTGCCAGTAGTATAATCCTCTCTGGAAACACCATATATTTT. Translating it yields CASSIILSGNTIYF.

This clone appeared a single time. The rearrangement joins TRBV4-1 to TRBJ2-1; 13 positions match TRBD2. Trimming cost V 1 base and J 0 bases; bases outside gene matches: 3. There are 18 residues in the CDR3. CDR1 and CDR2 (germline): MGHRA, YSYEKL. CDR3: CASSQGLAGGLSYNEQFF. CDR3 in DNA: TGCGCCAGCAGCCAAGGACTAGCGGGAGGACTCTCCTACAATGAGCAGTTCTTC.

The rearrangement uses TRBV15 and TRBJ2-7; 7 bases match TRBD1. This CDR3 region has 16 residues. CDR1 and CDR2 from the germline V gene are LNHNV and YYDKDF (reference sequence). The junction had 12 bases not matched to a gene; V was cut back by 2 bases and J by 5 bases. The CDR3 region is CATSRIGDRVVDEQYF. Here the CDR3 DNA reads TGTGCCACCAGCAGAATTGGCGACAGGGTGGTGGACGAGCAGTACTTC.

The chain links TRBV7-9 to TRBJ2-7; D remains unclear. The V gene's germline CDR1 is SEHNR and CDR2 FQNEAQ (reference sequence). Deletions cut 5 bases from V and 2 bases from J, with 7 bases between. CDR3 size: 12 residues. This CDR3 is CASSRQAYEQYF. As DNA, the CDR3 is TGTGCCAGCAGCCGTCAGGCCTACGAGCAGTACTTC.

The chain has TRBV11-2 and TRBJ1-4; no definite D call. The CDR3 consists of 13 residues. The V and J ends lost 2 bases and 7 bases respectively, with 8 bases between them. Germline CDR1 is SGHAT and CDR2 is FQNNGV. CDR3: CASSLRGSEKLFF. CDR3 coding DNA: TGTGCCAGCAGCTTACGGGGTTCTGAAAAACTGTTTTTT.

The chain recombines TRBV7-9 with TRBJ2-3; the D gene is possibly TRBD2 (5 bases). Trimming pared 5 bases from V and 4 bases from J, leaving 22 bases between. The CDR3 contains 17 residues. Germline CDR1 reads SEHNR; CDR2 reads FQNEAQ (reference sequence). The CDR3 is CASSPPWDERSADTQYF. DNA of the CDR3: TGTGCCAGCAGCCCGCCCTGGGATGAGCGGAGCGCAGATACGCAGTATTTT.

The chain combines TRBV7-9 with TRBJ1-4, with 7 bases that match TRBD1. Germline assignment: CDR1 SEHNR and CDR2 FQNEAQ (reference sequence). The V gene end was trimmed by 5 bases and the J gene end by 7 bases; junction bases not matched to a gene: 10. The CDR3 totals 15 residues. In DNA form, the CDR3 reads TGTGCCAGCAGCCCCCAAACAGGGGTGGGTGAAAAACTGTTTTTT. It encodes CASSPQTGVGEKLFF. The full variable domain, in which reference TRBV7-9 and TRBJ1-4 provide the parts outside the CDR3, is DTGVSQNPRHKITKRGQNVTFRCDPISEHNRLYWYRQTLGQGPEFLTYFQNEAQLEKSRLLSDRFSAERPKGSFSTLEIQRTEQGDSAMYLCASSPQTGVGEKLFFGSGTQLSVL.

V gene TRBV2 combines with J gene TRBJ2-5; TRBD1 is a possible D gene (5 bases). The CDR3 is 15 amino acids. Germline V lookup: CDR1 SNHLY, CDR2 FYNNEI. V lost 0 bases, J lost 9 bases, and 17 bases lay in between. CDR3 sequence: CASSEARKQPGPQYF. Written as DNA, the CDR3 is TGTGCCAGCAGTGAAGCGCGTAAGCAACCAGGGCCCCAGTACTTC.

This clone is a singleton in its sample. CDR3 sequence (DNA): TGTGCCAGCAGCTTAGAACAGGGAAGCCAAGAGACCCAGTACTTC. Translation gives CASSLEQGSQETQYF. The chain is built from TRBV7-6 and TRBJ2-5; a possible D gene is TRBD1 (6 bases). Germline values: CDR1 SGHVS, CDR2 FNYEAQ. V dropped 1 base and J dropped 1 base, with 10 bases sitting between them. This CDR3 comprises 15 residues.

This rearrangement joins TRBV18 to TRBJ1-1; D remains unclear. The CDR3 has 12 amino acids. V dropped 2 bases and J dropped 10 bases, with 11 bases sitting between them. The germline gives CDR1 KGHSH, CDR2 LQKENI. The CDR3 DNA sequence: TGTGCCAGCTCACCAGGGAAGGATGGAGCTTTCTTT. As protein: CASSPGKDGAFF.

The chain recombines TRBV28 with TRBJ2-6; D is uncertain. V gave up 5 bases and J gave up 2 bases, with 7 bases separating them. CDR1 is MDHEN, CDR2 SYDVKM, per germline. This CDR3 comprises 14 residues. CDR3 nucleotides: TGTGCCAGCAGTGGGTGGACTGGGGCCAACGTCCTGACTTTC. It is translated as CASSGWTGANVLTF.